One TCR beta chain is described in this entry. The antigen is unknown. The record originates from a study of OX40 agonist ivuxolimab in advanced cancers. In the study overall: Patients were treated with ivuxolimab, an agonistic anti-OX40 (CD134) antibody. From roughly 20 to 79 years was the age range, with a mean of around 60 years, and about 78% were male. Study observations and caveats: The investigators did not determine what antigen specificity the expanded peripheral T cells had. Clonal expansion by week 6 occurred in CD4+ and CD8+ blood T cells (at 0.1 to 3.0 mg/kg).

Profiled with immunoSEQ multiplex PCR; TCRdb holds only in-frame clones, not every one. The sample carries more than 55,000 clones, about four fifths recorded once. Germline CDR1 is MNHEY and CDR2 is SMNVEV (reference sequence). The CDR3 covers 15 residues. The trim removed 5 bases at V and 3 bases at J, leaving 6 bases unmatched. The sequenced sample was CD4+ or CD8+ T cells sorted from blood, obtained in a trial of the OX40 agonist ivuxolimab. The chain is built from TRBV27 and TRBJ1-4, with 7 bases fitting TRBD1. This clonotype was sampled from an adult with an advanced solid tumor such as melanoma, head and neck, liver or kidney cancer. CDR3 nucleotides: TGTGCCAGCAGTGACCCGACAGGGCCTAATGAAAAACTGTTTTTT. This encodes CASSDPTGPNEKLFF.